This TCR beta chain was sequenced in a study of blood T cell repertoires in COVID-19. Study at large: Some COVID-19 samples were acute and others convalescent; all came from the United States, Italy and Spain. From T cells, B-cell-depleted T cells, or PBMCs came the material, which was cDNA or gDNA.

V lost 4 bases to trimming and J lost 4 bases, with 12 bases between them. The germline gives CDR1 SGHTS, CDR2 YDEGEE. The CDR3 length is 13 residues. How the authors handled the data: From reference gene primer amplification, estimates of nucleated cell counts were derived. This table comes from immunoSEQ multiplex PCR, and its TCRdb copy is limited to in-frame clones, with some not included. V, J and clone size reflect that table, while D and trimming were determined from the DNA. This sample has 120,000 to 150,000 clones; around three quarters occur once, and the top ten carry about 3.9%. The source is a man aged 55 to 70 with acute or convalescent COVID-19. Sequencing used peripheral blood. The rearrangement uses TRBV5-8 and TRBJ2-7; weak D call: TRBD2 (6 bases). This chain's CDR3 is CASSRTSRYEQYF. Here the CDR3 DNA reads TGTGCCAGCAGCCGCACTAGCAGGTACGAGCAGTACTTC.